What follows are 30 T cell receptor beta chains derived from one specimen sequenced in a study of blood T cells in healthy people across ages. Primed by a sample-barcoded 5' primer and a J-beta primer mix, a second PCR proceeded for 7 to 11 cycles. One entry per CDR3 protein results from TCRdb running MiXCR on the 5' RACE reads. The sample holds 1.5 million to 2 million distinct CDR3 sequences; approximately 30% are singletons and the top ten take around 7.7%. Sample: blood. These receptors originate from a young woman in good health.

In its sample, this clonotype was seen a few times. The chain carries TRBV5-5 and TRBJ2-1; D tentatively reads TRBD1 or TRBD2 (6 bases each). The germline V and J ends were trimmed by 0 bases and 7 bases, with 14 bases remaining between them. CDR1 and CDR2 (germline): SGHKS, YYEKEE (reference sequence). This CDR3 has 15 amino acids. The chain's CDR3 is CASSLVTGGGNEQFF. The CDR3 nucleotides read TGTGCCAGCAGCTTGGTTACAGGAGGGGGGAATGAGCAGTTCTTC. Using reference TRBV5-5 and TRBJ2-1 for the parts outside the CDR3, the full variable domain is DAGVTQSPTHLIKTRGQQVTLRCSPISGHKSVSWYQQVLGQGPQFIFQYYEKEERGRGNFPDRFSARQFPNYSSELNVNALLLGDSALYLCASSLVTGGGNEQFFGPGTRLTVL.

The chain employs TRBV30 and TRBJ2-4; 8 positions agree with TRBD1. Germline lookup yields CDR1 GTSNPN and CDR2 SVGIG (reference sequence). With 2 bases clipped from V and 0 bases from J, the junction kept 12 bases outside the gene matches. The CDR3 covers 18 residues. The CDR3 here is CAWSRNLQGDLAKNIQYF. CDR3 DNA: TGTGCCTGGAGTCGCAACCTACAGGGGGATCTAGCCAAAAACATTCAGTACTTC.

CDR3 coding DNA: TGTGCCAGCTTCCGCGGGACAGGGAACTCCTACGAGCAGTACTTC. It translates to CASFRGTGNSYEQYF. The chain uses TRBV6-2 or TRBV6-3 and TRBJ2-7; 9 nucleotides match TRBD1. Trimming at V came to 8 bases and at J to 0 bases, leaving 8 bases not matched to a gene. The CDR3 runs to 15 residues. Germline-derived CDR1 and CDR2 are MNHEY and SVGEGT.

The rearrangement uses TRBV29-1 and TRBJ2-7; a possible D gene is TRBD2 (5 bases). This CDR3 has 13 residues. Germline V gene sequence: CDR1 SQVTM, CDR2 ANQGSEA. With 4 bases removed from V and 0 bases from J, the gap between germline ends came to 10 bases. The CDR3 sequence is CSVAPGNSYEQYF. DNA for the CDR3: TGCAGCGTTGCTCCCGGGAACTCCTACGAGCAGTACTTC.

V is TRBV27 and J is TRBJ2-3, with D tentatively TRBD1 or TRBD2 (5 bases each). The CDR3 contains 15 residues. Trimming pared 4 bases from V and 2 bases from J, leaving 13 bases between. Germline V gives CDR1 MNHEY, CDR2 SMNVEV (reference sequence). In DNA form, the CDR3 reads TGTGCCAGCAGTTCTGGGGGTGTACTCACAGATACGCAGTATTTT. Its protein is CASSSGGVLTDTQYF.

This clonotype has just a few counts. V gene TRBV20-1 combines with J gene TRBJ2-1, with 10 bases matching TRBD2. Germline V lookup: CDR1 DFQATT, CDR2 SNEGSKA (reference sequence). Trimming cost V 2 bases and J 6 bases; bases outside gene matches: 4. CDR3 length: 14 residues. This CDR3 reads CSARLAGVLNEQFF. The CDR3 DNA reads TGCAGTGCTAGACTAGCGGGGGTGCTCAATGAGCAGTTCTTC.

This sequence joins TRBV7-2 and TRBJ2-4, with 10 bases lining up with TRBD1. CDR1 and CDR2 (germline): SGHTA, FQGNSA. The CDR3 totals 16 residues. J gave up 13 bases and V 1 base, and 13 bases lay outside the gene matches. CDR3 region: CASSLDPGTGVGEQYF. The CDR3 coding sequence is TGTGCCAGCAGCTTAGACCCCGGGACAGGGGTGGGAGAGCAGTACTTC. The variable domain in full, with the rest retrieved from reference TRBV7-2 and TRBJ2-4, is GAGVSQSPSNKVTEKGKDVELRCDPISGHTALYWYRQSLGQGLEFLIYFQGNSAPDKSGLPSDRFSAERTGGSVSTLTIQRTQQEDSAVYLCASSLDPGTGVGEQYFGAGTRLSVL.

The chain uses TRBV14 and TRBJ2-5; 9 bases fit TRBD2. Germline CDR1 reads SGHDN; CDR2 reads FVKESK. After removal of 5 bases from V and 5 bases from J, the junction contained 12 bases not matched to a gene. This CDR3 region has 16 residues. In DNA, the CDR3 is TGTGCCAGCAGCGCCGGACTAGCGCCTTTGGGTGAGACCCAGTACTTC. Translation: CASSAGLAPLGETQYF.

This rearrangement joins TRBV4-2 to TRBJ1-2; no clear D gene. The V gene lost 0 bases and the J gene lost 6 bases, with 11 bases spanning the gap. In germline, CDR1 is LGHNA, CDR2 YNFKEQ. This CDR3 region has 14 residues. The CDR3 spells CASSQDIDRHGYTF. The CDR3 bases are TGTGCCAGCAGCCAAGATATCGACCGGCATGGCTACACCTTC.

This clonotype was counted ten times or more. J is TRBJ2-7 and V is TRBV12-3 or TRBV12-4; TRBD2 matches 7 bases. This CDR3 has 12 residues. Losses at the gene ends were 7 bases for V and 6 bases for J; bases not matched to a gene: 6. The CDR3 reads CASTPGGGEQYF. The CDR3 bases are TGTGCCAGCACCCCGGGGGGAGGCGAGCAGTACTTC.

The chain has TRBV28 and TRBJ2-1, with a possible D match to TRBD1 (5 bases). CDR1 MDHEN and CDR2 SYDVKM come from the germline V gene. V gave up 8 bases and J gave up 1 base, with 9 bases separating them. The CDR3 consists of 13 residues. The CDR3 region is CASVQGSYNEQFF. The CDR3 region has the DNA TGTGCCAGCGTTCAGGGATCCTACAATGAGCAGTTCTTC. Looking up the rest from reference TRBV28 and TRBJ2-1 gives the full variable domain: DVKVTQSSRYLVKRTGEKVFLECVQDMDHENMFWYRQDPGLGLRLIYFSYDVKMKEKGDIPEGYSVSREKKERFSLILESASTNQTSMYLCASVQGSYNEQFFGPGTRLTVL.

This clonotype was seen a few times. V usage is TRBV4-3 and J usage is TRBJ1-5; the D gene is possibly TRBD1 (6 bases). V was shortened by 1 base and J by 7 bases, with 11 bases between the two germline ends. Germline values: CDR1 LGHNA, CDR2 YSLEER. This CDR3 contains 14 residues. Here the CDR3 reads CASSQVQGEQPQHF. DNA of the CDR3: TGCGCCAGCAGCCAAGTACAGGGCGAACAGCCCCAGCATTTT.

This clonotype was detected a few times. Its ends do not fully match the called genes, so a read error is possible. The CDR3 sequence: CASREDVSNQPQHF. CDR3 nucleotides: TGTGCCAGCAGGGAAGACGTTAGCAATCAGCCCCAGCATTTT. The chain is built from TRBV2 and TRBJ1-5, with D unclear. CDR1 and CDR2 from the germline V gene are SNHLY and FYNNEI. The CDR3 sequence is 14 residues long. The full variable domain, its missing parts supplied by reference TRBV2 and TRBJ1-5, is EPEVTQTPSHQVTQMGQEVILRCVPISNHLYFYWYRQILGQKVEFLVSFYNNEISEKSEIFDDQFSVERPDGSNFTLKIRSTKLEDSAMYFCASREDVSNQPQHFGDGTRLSIL.

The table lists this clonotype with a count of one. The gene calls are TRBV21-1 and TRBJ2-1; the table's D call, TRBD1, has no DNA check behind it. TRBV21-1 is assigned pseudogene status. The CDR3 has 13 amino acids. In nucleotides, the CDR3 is TGTGCCAGCAGCTCCCGGGGGTCCGGTGAGCAGTTCTTC. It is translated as CASSSRGSGEQFF.

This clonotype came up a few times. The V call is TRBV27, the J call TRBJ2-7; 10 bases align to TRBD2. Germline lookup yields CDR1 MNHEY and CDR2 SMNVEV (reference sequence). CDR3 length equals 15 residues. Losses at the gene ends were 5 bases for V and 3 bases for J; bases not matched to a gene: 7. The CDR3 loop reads CASSLRVAGGYEQYF. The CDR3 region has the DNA TGTGCCAGCAGTCTGCGCGTAGCGGGGGGCTACGAGCAGTACTTC.

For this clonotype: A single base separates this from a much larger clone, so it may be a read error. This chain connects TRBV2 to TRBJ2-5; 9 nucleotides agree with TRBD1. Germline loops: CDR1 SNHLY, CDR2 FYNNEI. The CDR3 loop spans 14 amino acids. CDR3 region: CARRGQGQQETQYF. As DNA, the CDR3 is TGTGCCCGCAGAGGACAGGGGCAACAAGAGACCCAGTACTTC.

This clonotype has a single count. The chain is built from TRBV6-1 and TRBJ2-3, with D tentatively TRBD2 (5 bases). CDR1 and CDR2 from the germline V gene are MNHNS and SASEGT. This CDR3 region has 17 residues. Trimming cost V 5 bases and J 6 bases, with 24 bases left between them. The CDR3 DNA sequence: TGTGCCAGCAGTCGTCGTAGGAGGACGGCCCCTCGGGATACGCAGTATTTT. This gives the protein CASSRRRRTAPRDTQYF.

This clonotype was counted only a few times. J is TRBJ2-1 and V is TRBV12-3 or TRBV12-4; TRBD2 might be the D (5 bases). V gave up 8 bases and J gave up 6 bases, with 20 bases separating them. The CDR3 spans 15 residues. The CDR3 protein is CASQIGGLRINEQFF. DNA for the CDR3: TGTGCCAGCCAAATCGGAGGACTGAGAATCAATGAGCAGTTCTTC.

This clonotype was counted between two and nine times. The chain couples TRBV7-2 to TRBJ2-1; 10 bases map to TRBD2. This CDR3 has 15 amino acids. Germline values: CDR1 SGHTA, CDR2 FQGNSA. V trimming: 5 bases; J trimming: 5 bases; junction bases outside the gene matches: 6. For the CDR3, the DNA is TGTGCCAGCAGCCTCGGACTAGCGGTGGACAATGAGCAGTTCTTC. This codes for CASSLGLAVDNEQFF.

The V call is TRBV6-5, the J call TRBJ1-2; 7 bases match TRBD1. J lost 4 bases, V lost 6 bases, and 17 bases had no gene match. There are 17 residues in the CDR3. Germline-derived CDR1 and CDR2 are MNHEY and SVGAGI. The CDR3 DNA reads TGTGCCAGCAGATATCCAATACCAACAGGGGAATTCTATGGCTACACCTTC. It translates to CASRYPIPTGEFYGYTF.

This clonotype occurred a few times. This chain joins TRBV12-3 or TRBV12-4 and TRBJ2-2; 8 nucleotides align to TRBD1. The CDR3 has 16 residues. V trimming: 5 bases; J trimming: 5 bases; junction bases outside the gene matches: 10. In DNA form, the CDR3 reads TGTGCCAGCAGTCGTGCCGGACAGGGAGGAACCGGGGAGCTGTTTTTT. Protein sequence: CASSRAGQGGTGELFF.

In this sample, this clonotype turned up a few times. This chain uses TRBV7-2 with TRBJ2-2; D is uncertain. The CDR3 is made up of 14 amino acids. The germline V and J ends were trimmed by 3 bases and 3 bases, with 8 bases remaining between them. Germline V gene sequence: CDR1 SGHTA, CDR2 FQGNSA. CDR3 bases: TGTGCCAGCAGCTTCGGCACTTACACCGGGGAGCTGTTTTTT. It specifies CASSFGTYTGELFF.

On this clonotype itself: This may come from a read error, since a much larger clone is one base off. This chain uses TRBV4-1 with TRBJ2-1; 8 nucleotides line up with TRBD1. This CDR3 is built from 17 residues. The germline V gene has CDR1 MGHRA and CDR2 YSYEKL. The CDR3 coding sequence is TGCGCCGGCAGCCAAGGTCGGACAGGGAAAAAGTACAATGAGCAGTTCTTC. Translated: CAGSQGRTGKKYNEQFF.

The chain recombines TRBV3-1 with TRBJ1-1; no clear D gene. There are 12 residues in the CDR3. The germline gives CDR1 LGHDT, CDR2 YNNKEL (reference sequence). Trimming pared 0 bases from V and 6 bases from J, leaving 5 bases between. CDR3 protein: CASSQDNSEAFF. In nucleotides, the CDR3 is TGTGCCAGCAGCCAAGATAACTCTGAAGCTTTCTTT.

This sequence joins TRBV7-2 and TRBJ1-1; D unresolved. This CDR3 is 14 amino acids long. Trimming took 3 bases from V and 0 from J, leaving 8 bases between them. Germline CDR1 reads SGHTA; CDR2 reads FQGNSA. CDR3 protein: CASSFAALNTEAFF. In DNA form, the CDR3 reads TGTGCCAGCAGCTTCGCGGCCTTGAACACTGAAGCTTTCTTT.

The CDR3 coding sequence is TGTGCCAGCAGCCGAGGCACCTCGAACACCGGGGAGCTGTTTTTT. Translation gives CASSRGTSNTGELFF. The chain recombines TRBV5-5 with TRBJ2-2; D remains unclear. CDR3 length: 15 residues. The germline gives CDR1 SGHKS, CDR2 YYEKEE (reference sequence). Deletions cut 4 bases from V and 0 bases from J, with 10 bases between.

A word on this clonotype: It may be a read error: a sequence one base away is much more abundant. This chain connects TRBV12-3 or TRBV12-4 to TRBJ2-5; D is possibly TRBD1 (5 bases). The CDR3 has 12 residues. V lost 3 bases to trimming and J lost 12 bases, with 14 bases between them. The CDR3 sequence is CASSLEQVGKYF. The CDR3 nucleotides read TGTGCCAGCAGTTTGGAACAGGTTGGGAAGTACTTC.

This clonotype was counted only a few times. CDR3 region: CASSQENGLADYNEQFF. Here the CDR3 DNA reads TGTGCCAGCAGCCAGGAGAACGGACTAGCGGACTACAATGAGCAGTTCTTC. The genes are TRBV4-2 and TRBJ2-1, with 10 positions matching TRBD2. Germline trimming cut 3 bases from V and 3 bases from J; bases unmatched to any gene: 8. This CDR3 is built from 17 residues. Germline V gene data show CDR1 as LGHNA and CDR2 as YNFKEQ.

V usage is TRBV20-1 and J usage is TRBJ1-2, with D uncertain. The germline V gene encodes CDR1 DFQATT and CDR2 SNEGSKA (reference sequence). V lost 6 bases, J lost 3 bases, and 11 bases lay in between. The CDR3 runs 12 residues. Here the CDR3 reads CSAHSPDYGYTF. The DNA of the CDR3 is TGCAGTGCACACAGCCCCGACTATGGCTACACCTTC.

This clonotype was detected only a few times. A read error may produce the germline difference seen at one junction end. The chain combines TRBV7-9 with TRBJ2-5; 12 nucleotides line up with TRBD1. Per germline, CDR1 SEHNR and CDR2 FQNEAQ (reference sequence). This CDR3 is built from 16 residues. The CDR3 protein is CVSSSGQGAKQETQYF. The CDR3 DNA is TGTGTCAGCAGCTCGGGACAGGGGGCAAAGCAAGAGACCCAGTACTTC.